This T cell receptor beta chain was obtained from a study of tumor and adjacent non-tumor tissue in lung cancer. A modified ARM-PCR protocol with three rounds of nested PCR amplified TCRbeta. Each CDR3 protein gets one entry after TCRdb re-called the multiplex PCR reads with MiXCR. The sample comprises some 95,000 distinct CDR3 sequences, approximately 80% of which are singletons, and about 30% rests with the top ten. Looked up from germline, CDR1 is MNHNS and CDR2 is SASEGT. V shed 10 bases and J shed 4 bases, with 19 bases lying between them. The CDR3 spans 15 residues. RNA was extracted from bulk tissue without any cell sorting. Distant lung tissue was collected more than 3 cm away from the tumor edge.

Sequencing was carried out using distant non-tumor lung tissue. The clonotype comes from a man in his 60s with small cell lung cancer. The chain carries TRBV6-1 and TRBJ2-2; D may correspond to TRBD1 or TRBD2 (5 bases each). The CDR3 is CANSMGVYSTGELFF. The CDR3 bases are TGTGCCAACAGCATGGGGGTTTATAGCACCGGGGAGCTGTTTTTT.